A selection of T cell receptor beta chains follows, all from one sample in a study of T-cell reconstitution after alpha-beta-depleted transplantation in children. TCRdb called the PCR reads again in MiXCR, with one record for every CDR3 protein. The data contain 700,000 to 950,000 distinct CDR3 sequences, 15% to 20% of them singletons. The source was PBMCs, mostly from graft donor cells, collected 360 days after TCRalphabeta/CD19-depleted stem cell transplant. The receptors originated from a male patient younger than 18 who had a stem cell transplant for acute lymphoblastic leukemia, so the T cells may come from the graft donor. CDR3s include the opening cysteine and the closing phenylalanine or tryptophan. Fields, in order: V gene, D gene, J gene, clone size, CDR3 protein, CDR3 DNA. The D gene is left open where the match is weak. Size tells how often a clone was seen (once, few, many) or the class of an expanded clone, and some rows leave it out.

v_gene: TRBV11-2
d_gene: .
j_gene: TRBJ1-5
abundance: .
CDR3aa: CASSGLGDQPQHF
CDR3nt: TGTGCCAGCAGCGGTCTTGGGGATCAGCCCCAGCATTTT

v_gene: TRBV24-1
d_gene: .
j_gene: TRBJ1-2
abundance: .
CDR3aa: CATSDFHRSYGYTF
CDR3nt: TGTGCCACCAGTGATTTCCACAGGAGCTATGGCTACACCTTC

v_gene: TRBV12-3/TRBV12-4
d_gene: TRBD1
j_gene: TRBJ1-5
abundance: many
CDR3aa: CASSPSGGLLEPQHF
CDR3nt: TGTGCCAGCAGCCCCTCAGGGGGCCTTCTTGAGCCCCAGCATTTT

v_gene: TRBV7-9
d_gene: .
j_gene: TRBJ2-6
abundance: .
CDR3aa: CASSLGTTPSVLTF
CDR3nt: TGTGCCAGCAGCTTGGGGACAACCCCCAGTGTCCTGACTTTC

v_gene: TRBV5-1
d_gene: TRBD2
j_gene: TRBJ2-3
abundance: many
CDR3aa: CASSLISGLAGNTQYF
CDR3nt: TGCGCCAGCAGCTTAATCAGTGGACTAGCGGGAAATACGCAGTATTTT

v_gene: TRBV29-1
d_gene: .
j_gene: TRBJ2-5
abundance: once
CDR3aa: CSVGARLVQETQYF
CDR3nt: TGCAGCGTTGGCGCGCGACTAGTCCAAGAGACCCAGTACTTC

v_gene: TRBV5-4
d_gene: TRBD1
j_gene: TRBJ2-1
abundance: .
CDR3aa: CASSVTGGLGEQFF
CDR3nt: TGTGCCAGCAGCGTAACAGGGGGCCTGGGTGAGCAGTTCTTC

v_gene: TRBV15
d_gene: .
j_gene: TRBJ2-5
abundance: few
CDR3aa: CATSRGGSAQETQYF
CDR3nt: TGTGCCACCAGCAGAGGAGGCAGCGCCCAAGAGACCCAGTACTTC

v_gene: TRBV27
d_gene: TRBD2
j_gene: TRBJ2-1
abundance: few
CDR3aa: CASSLFPTSGSKDEQFF
CDR3nt: TGTGCCAGCAGTTTATTCCCGACTAGCGGGAGCAAAGATGAGCAGTTCTTC

v_gene: TRBV20-1
d_gene: .
j_gene: TRBJ2-7
abundance: .
CDR3aa: CSASPPNYYEQYF
CDR3nt: TGCAGTGCTAGCCCCCCGAATTACTACGAGCAGTACTTC

v_gene: TRBV5-1
d_gene: TRBD2
j_gene: TRBJ2-4
abundance: .
CDR3aa: CASSLRSLAGVQYF
CDR3nt: TGCGCCAGCAGCTTGAGGAGTCTAGCGGGTGTACAGTACTTC

v_gene: TRBV4-1
d_gene: TRBD2
j_gene: TRBJ2-2
abundance: few
CDR3aa: CASSQRGLAGGKTGELFF
CDR3nt: TGCGCCAGCAGCCAAAGAGGCTTAGCGGGAGGAAAAACCGGGGAGCTGTTTTTT

v_gene: TRBV29-1
d_gene: .
j_gene: TRBJ1-2
abundance: .
CDR3aa: CSAEGKDTKGYTF
CDR3nt: TGCAGCGCCGAAGGTAAGGACACGAAAGGCTACACCTTC

v_gene: TRBV12-3/TRBV12-4
d_gene: TRBD1
j_gene: TRBJ1-3
abundance: .
CDR3aa: CASTRTGAAGSNTIYF
CDR3nt: TGTGCCAGCACCCGGACAGGGGCCGCGGGTTCGAACACCATATATTTT

v_gene: TRBV12-3/TRBV12-4
d_gene: .
j_gene: TRBJ2-3
abundance: .
CDR3aa: CASSPLLGVTDTQYF
CDR3nt: TGTGCCAGCAGTCCACTTCTCGGGGTCACAGATACGCAGTATTTT

v_gene: TRBV7-9
d_gene: .
j_gene: TRBJ2-4
abundance: few
CDR3aa: CASSLESLVGIQYF
CDR3nt: TGTGCCAGCAGCTTAGAGAGCCTAGTGGGCATTCAGTACTTC

v_gene: TRBV12-3/TRBV12-4
d_gene: TRBD1
j_gene: TRBJ1-1
abundance: few
CDR3aa: CASSIPGTGGSEAFF
CDR3nt: TGTGCCAGCAGCATACCTGGGACAGGGGGCTCTGAAGCTTTCTTT

v_gene: TRBV5-1
d_gene: .
j_gene: TRBJ2-7
abundance: few
CDR3aa: CASSRDRDGYSYEQYF
CDR3nt: TGCGCCAGCAGCAGGGACCGAGACGGTTACTCCTACGAGCAGTACTTC

v_gene: TRBV12-3/TRBV12-4
d_gene: TRBD2
j_gene: TRBJ2-5
abundance: .
CDR3aa: CASSLTAGEETQYF
CDR3nt: TGTGCCAGCAGTTTAACAGCGGGAGAAGAGACCCAGTACTTC

v_gene: TRBV5-1
d_gene: TRBD1
j_gene: TRBJ2-7
abundance: .
CDR3aa: CASSLPAGGHYEQYF
CDR3nt: TGCGCCAGCAGCTTGCCGGCAGGGGGCCACTACGAGCAGTACTTC

v_gene: TRBV2
d_gene: .
j_gene: TRBJ2-3
abundance: .
CDR3aa: CASKWGPTGDTQYF
CDR3nt: TGTGCCAGCAAATGGGGGCCCACTGGCGATACGCAGTATTTT

v_gene: TRBV12-3/TRBV12-4
d_gene: TRBD1
j_gene: TRBJ1-3
abundance: .
CDR3aa: CASSYSWALRGSGNTIYF
CDR3nt: TGTGCCAGCAGTTATTCGTGGGCCCTCAGGGGGTCTGGAAACACCATATATTTT